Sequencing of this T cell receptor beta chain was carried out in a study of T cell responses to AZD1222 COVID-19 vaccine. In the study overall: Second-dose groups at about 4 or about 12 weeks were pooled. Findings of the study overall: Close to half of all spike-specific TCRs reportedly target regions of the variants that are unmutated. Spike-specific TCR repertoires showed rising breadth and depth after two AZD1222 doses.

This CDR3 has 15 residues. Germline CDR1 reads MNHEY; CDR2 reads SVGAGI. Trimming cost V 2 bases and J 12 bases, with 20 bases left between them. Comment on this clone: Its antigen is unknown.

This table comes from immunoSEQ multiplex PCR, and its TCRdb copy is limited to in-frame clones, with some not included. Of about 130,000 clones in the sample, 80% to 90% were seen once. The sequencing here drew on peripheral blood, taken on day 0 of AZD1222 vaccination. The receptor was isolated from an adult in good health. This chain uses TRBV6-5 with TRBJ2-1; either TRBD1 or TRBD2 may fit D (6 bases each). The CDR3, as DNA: TGTGCCAGCAGTTACCCGCCACCTTCACAGGGAGGGCAGTTCTTC. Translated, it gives CASSYPPPSQGGQFF.